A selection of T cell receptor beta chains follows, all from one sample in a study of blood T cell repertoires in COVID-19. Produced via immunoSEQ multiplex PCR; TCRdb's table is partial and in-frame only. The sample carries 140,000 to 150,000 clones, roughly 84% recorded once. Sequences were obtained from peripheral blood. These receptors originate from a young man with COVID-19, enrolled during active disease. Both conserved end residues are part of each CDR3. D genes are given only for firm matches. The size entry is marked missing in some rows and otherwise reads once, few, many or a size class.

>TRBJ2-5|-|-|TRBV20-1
TGCAGTGAAACAGTCCGAGAGACCCAGTACTTC
CSETVRETQYF
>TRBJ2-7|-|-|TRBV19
TGTGCCAGTAAACCGGCGCCTATTTCGCGGGAGCAGTACTTC
CASKPAPISREQYF
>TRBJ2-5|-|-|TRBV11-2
TGTGCCAGCAGCTTTCAGGGTCGAAAGACCCAGTACTTC
CASSFQGRKTQYF
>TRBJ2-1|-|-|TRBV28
TGTGCCAGCAGTTTCCAAAGACCCTCTAGTGGGCAGTTCTTC
CASSFQRPSSGQFF
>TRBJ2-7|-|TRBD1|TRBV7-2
TGTGCCAGCAGCTTTTTTACAGGGGGCGTTTACGAGCAGTACTTC
CASSFFTGGVYEQYF
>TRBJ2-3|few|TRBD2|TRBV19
TGTGCCAGTAGTTTACGACCGGGACTAGCGGGTTTCCGACAGTATTTT
CASSLRPGLAGFRQYF
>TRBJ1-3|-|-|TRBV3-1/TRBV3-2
TGTGCCAGCAGCCCCCCTCTCCTTGTACAGACCTCTGGAAACACCATATATTTT
CASSPPLLVQTSGNTIYF
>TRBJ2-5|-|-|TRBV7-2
TGTGCCAGCAGCCGGGGTAGCCGCCAAGAGACCCAGTACTTC
CASSRGSRQETQYF
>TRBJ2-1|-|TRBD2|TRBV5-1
TGCGCCAGCAGCCAAGGGTCTAGCGGATACAATGAGCAGTTCTTC
CASSQGSSGYNEQFF
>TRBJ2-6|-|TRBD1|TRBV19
TGTGCCAGTAGTAAGGGACAGGGGAAATCTGGGGCCAACGTCCTGACTTTC
CASSKGQGKSGANVLTF
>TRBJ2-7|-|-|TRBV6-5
TGTGCCAGCAGGTCACCGGGACTTCTCGAGCAGTACTTC
CASRSPGLLEQYF
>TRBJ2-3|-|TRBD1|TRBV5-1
TGCGCCAGCAGCTGGTATAAGACAGGGGTCCGAGGGGGAGATACGCAGTATTTT
CASSWYKTGVRGGDTQYF
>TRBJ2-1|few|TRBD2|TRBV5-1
TGCGCCAGCAGGCGTCTGCTGGCTAGCGGGAGAGGCAATGAGCAGTTCTTC
CASRRLLASGRGNEQFF
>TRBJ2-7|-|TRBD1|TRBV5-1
TGCGCCAGCAGCCCACAGGGGGGCAGCTACGAGCAGTACTTC
CASSPQGGSYEQYF
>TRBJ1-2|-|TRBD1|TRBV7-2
TGTGCCAGCAGCTTAGGACAGGGGGAATTTGGCTACACCTTC
CASSLGQGEFGYTF
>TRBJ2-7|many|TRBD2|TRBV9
TGTGCCAGCAGCATTTCAGCGGGGTCAGAGCAGTACTTC
CASSISAGSEQYF
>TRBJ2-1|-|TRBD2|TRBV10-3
TGTGCCATCAGGATCGGGACTAGCGCCTACAATGAGCAGTTCTTC
CAIRIGTSAYNEQFF
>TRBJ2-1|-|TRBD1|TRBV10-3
TGTGCCATCAGTGGTCAGGGGGCCTACAATGAGCAGTTCTTC
CAISGQGAYNEQFF
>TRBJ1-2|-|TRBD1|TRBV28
TGTGCCAGCGCAACTTCCGGGACAGGGGTCGCCGGCTACACCTTC
CASATSGTGVAGYTF
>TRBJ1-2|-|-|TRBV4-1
TGCGCCAGCAGCCAAGATCAGGGGCAGACCTATGGCTACACCTTC
CASSQDQGQTYGYTF
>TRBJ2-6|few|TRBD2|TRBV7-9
TGTGTGGCGGGAGGGTTCTCTGGGGCCAACGTCCTGACTTTC
CVAGGFSGANVLTF
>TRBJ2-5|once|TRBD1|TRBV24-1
TGTGCCACCAGTGCCTCGGACCGGGACAGGGCAGAGACCCAGTACTTC
CATSASDRDRAETQYF
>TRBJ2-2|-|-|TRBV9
TGTGCCAGCAGCCCCTATCCCGGGGGTAGGGGGAACACCGGGGAGCTGTTTTTT
CASSPYPGGRGNTGELFF
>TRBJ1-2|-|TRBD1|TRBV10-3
TGTGCCATCAGTGTAAGGGACAGTGGGTATGGCTACACCTTC
CAISVRDSGYGYTF
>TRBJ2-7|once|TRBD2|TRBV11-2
TGTGCCAGCTGTCTAGCGGGAGCCCCTTCCTACGAGCAGTACTTC
CASCLAGAPSYEQYF
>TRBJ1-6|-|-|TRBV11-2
TGTGCCAGCAGCGTGGACAGTAATTCACCCCTCCACTTT
CASSVDSNSPLHF
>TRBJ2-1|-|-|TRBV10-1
TGCGCCAGCAGTGCCCCTGGGAGGAGCAATGAGCAGTTCTTC
CASSAPGRSNEQFF
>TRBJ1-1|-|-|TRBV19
TGTGCCAGTAATTACAGGTTGGCGAACACTGAAGCTTTCTTT
CASNYRLANTEAFF
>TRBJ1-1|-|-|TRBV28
TGTGCCAGCAGTTTATTTAGACAGCCCAACACTGAAGCTTTCTTT
CASSLFRQPNTEAFF
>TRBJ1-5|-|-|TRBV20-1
TGCAGTGCTAGTGGGCAGGTCAATCAGCCCCAGCATTTT
CSASGQVNQPQHF
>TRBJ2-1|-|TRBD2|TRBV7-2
TGTGCCAGCAGCTCGCAAGGATTGCGGGAGGGCTTTGGGCGGTTCTTC
CASSSQGLREGFGRFF
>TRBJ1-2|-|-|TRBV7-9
TGTGCCAGCAGCGGCATGGGGGGAATAGATGGCTACACCTTC
CASSGMGGIDGYTF
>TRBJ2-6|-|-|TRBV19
TGTGCCAGTAGTATAGGAAAGGGAGCTGCTGGGGCCAACGTCCTGACTTTC
CASSIGKGAAGANVLTF
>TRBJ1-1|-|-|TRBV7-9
TGTGCCAGCAGCTTGCCGGCGGGGAACACTGAAGCTTTCTTT
CASSLPAGNTEAFF
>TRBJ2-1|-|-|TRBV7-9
TGTGCCAGCATCATAGATAGCGGATCCTACAATGAGCAGTTCTTC
CASIIDSGSYNEQFF